The clone carrying this TCR beta chain came up once. The target antigen is unknown. This sample was taken from a study of shared clonotypes between healthy human individuals. Study-wide context: Every donor yielded three CD4 naive, three CD4 memory, two CD8 naive and one CD8 memory plate. Study conclusions and caveats: Estimated richness values were generally larger in naive subsets than in memory subsets.

V trimming: 5 bases; J trimming: 6 bases; junction bases outside the gene matches: 9. The CDR3 totals 14 residues. Germline V CDR1 and CDR2: MRHNA, SNTAGT. Assay runs were performed at deep level. Methods used by the authors: Filtering differed, since immunoSEQ gave only junction sequences and no quality scores. Data came from immunoSEQ multiplex PCR; TCRdb stores just in-frame clones and leaves some out. The DNA was the basis for D and trimming; V, J and clone size are from that table. The table lists about 1.1 million clones, 78% of them singletons, with approximately 0.52% in the top ten. The V call is TRBV6-4, the J call TRBJ2-7; TRBD2 matches 8 bases. The sequence derives from a man aged 18 to 29 in good health. Some clones in this sample may be carry-over from other donors' samples. Sequenced sample: memory CD4+ T cells from PBMCs. Subset here: CD45RA-negative fraction. CDR3 in amino acids: CASSLAGTNAEQYF. DNA for the CDR3: TGTGCCAGCAGTCTAGCGGGTACCAACGCCGAGCAGTACTTC.